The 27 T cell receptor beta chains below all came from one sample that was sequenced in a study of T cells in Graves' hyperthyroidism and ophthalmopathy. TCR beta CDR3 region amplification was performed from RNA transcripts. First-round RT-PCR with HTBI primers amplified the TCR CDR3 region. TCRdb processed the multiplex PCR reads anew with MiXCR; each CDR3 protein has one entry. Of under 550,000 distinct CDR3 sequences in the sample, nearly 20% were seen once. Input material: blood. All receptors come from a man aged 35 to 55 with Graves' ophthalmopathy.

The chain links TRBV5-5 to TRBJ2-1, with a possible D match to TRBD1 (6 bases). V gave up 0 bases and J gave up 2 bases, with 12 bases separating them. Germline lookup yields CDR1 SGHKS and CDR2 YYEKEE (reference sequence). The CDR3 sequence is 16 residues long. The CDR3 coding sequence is TGTGCCAGCAGCTTGGTTTACAGGGATCCCTACAATGAGCAGTTCTTC. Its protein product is CASSLVYRDPYNEQFF.

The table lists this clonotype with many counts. This chain's CDR3 is CASSTTSGYNEQFF. The CDR3 DNA sequence: TGTGCCAGCAGCACCACTAGCGGCTACAATGAGCAGTTCTTC. The V gene is TRBV7-2, the J gene TRBJ2-1; 8 nucleotides match TRBD2. This CDR3 comprises 14 residues. V shed 5 bases, J shed 3 bases, and the junction held 3 bases outside the gene matches. Germline V gives CDR1 SGHTA, CDR2 FQGNSA.

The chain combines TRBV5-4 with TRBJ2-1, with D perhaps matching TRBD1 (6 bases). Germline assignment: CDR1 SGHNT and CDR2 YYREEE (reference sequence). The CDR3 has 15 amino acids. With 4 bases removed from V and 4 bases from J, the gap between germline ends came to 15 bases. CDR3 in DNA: TGTGCCAGCAGCGTCCCCCCGCAGGGGTACAATGAGCAGTTCTTC. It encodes CASSVPPQGYNEQFF.

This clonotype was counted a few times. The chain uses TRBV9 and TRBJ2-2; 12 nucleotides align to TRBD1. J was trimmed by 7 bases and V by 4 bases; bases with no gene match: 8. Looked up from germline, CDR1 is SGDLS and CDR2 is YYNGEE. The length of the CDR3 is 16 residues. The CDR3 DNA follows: TGTGCCAGCAGCCCGACCGGGACAGGGGGCTACGGGGAGCTGTTTTTT. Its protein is CASSPTGTGGYGELFF.

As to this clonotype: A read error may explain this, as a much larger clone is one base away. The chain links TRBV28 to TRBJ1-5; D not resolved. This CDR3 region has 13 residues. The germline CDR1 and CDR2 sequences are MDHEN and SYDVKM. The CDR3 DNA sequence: TGTGCCGGCAGCCAGGCGGGGAATCAGCCCCAGCATTTT. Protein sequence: CAGSQAGNQPQHF.

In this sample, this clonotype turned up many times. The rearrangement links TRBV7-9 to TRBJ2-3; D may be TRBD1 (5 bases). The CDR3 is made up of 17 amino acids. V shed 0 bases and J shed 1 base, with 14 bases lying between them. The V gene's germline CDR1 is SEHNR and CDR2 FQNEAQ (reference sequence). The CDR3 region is CASSLAQLSRGTDTQYF. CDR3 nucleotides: TGTGCCAGCAGCTTAGCCCAACTTAGCAGGGGCACAGATACGCAGTATTTT.

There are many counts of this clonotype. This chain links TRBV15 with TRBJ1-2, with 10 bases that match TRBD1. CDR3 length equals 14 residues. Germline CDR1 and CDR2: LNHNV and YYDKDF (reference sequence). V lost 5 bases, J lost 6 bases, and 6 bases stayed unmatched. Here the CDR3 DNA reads TGTGCCACCAGCCGCGACAGGGGGCCAGATGGCTACACCTTC. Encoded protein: CATSRDRGPDGYTF. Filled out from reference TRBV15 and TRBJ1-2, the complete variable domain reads DAMVIQNPRYQVTQFGKPVTLSCSQTLNHNVMYWYQQKSSQAPKLLFHYYDKDFNNEADTPDNFQSRRPNTSFCFLDIRSPGLGDTAMYLCATSRDRGPDGYTFGSGTRLTVV.

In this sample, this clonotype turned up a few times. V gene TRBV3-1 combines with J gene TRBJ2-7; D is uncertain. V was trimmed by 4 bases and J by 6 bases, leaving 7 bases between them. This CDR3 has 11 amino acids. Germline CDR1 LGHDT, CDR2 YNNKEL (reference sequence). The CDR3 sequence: CASSRGVEQYF. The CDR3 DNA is TGTGCCAGCAGCCGAGGAGTCGAGCAGTACTTC.

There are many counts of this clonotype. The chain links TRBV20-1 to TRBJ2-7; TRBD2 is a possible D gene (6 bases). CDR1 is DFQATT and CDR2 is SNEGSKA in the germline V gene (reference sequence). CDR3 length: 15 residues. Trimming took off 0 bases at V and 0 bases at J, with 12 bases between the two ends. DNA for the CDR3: TGCAGTGCTAGAGATAAGGAGGGTTACTCCTACGAGCAGTACTTC. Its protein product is CSARDKEGYSYEQYF.

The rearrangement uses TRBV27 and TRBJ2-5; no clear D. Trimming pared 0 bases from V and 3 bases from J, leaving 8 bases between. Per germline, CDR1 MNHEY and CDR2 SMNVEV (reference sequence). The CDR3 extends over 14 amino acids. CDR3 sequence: CASSLSGNKETQYF. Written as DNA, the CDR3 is TGTGCCAGCAGTTTATCAGGCAATAAAGAGACCCAGTACTTC.

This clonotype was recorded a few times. DNA of the CDR3: TGTGCCAGCAGCCCCCGGCCCCTGATTTACGAGCAGTACTTC. This sequence encodes CASSPRPLIYEQYF. The V gene is TRBV27, the J gene TRBJ2-7; no reliable D call. The length of the CDR3 is 14 residues. From germline, CDR1 is MNHEY and CDR2 SMNVEV (reference sequence). V was shortened by 6 bases and J by 4 bases, with 16 bases between the two germline ends.

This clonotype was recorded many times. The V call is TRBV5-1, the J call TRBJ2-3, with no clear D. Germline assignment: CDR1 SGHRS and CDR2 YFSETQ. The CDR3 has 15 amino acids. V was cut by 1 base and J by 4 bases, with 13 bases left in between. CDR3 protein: CASSLQASLSDTQYF. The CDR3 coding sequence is TGCGCCAGCAGCTTGCAGGCTAGTCTGTCAGATACGCAGTATTTT.

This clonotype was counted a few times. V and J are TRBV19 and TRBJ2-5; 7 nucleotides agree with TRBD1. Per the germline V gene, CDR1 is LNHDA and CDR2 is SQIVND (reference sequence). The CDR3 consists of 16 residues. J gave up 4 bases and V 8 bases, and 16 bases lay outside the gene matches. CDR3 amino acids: CASATRQGAGGETQYF. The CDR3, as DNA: TGTGCCAGTGCCACCCGACAGGGCGCAGGGGGAGAGACCCAGTACTTC.

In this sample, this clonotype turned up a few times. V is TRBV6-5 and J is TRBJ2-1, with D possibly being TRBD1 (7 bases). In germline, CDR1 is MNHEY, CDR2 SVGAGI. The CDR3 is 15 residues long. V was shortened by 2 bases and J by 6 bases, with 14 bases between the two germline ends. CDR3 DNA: TGTGCCAGCAGTTACGGGCAGGGGGGCTCCAATGAGCAGTTCTTC. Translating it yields CASSYGQGGSNEQFF.

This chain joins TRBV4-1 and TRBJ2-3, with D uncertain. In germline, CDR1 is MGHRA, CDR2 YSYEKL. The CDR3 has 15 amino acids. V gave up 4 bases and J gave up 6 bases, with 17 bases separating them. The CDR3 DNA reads TGCGCCAGCAGCCCGGCTCCGACCCATCGGGATACGCAGTATTTT. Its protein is CASSPAPTHRDTQYF.

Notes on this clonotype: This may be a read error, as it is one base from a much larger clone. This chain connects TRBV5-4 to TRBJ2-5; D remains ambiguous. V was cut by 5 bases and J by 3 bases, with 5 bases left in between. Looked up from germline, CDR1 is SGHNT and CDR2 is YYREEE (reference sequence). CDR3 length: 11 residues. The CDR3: CASRAEETQYF. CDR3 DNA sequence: TGTGCCAGCAGGGCAGAAGAGACCCAGTACTTC.

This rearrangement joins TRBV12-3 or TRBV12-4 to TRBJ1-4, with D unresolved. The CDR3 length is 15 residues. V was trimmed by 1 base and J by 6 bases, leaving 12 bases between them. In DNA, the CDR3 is TGTGCCAGCAGTTTAGATGGCAGGCCCTATGAAAAACTGTTTTTT. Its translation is CASSLDGRPYEKLFF.

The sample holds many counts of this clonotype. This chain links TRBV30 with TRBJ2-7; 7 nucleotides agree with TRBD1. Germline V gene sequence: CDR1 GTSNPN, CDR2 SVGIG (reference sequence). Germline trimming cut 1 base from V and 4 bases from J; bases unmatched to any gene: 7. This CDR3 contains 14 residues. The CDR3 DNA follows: TGTGCCTGGAGTGCTTTAGGGGGCTGGTACGAGCAGTACTTC. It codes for CAWSALGGWYEQYF.

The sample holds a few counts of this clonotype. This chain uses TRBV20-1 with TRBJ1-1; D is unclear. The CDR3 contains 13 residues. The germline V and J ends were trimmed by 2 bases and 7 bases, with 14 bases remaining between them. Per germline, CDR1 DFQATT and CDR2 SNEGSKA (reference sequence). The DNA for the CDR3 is TGCAGTGCTAGATTAGCCGGATTGGATGAAGCTTTCTTT. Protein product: CSARLAGLDEAFF.

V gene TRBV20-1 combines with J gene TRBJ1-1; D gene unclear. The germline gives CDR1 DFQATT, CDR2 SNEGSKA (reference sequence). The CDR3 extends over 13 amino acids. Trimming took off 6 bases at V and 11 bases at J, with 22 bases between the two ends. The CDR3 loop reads CSAATPASLWAFF. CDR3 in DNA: TGCAGTGCCGCAACCCCCGCGTCGTTGTGGGCTTTCTTT.

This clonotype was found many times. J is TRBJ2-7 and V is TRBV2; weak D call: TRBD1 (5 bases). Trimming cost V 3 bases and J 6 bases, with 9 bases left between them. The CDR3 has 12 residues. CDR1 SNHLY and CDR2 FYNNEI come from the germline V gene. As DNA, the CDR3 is TGTGCCAGCAGTGAGGCAGGGATCGAGCAGTACTTC. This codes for CASSEAGIEQYF.

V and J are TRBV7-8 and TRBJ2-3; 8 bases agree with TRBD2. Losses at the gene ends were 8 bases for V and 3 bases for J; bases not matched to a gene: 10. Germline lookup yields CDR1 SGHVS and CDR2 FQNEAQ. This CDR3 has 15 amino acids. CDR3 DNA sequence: TGTGCCAGCCTACCCCGACGGGGGGGGACAGATACGCAGTATTTT. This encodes CASLPRRGGTDTQYF.

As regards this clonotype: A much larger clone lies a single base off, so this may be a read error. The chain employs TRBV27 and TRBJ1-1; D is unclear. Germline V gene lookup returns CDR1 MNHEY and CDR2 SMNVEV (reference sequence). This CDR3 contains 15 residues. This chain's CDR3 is CVSTPMGEMNTEAFF. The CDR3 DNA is TGTGTCAGCACCCCCATGGGAGAAATGAACACTGAAGCTTTCTTT.

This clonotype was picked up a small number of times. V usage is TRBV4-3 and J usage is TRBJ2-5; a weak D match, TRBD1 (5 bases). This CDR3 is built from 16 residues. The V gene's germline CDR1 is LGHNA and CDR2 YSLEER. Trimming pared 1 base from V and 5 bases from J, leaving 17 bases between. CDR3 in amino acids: CASSQGPRVFGETQYF. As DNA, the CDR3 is TGCGCCAGCAGCCAAGGCCCCAGGGTCTTTGGGGAGACCCAGTACTTC.

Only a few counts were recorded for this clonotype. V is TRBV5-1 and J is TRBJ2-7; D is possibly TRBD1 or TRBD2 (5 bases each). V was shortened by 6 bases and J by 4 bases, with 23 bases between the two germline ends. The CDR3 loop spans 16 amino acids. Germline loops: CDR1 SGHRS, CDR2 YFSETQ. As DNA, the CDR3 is TGCGCCAGCACACATTCCGACCCCAATGGGGGATACGAGCAGTACTTC. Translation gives CASTHSDPNGGYEQYF.

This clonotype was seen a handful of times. The CDR3 coding sequence is TGTGCCAGCAGCGGGAGAAGTGGGCAGTACTTC. Translating gives CASSGRSGQYF. The chain combines TRBV3-1 with TRBJ2-7, with D possibly TRBD2 on 5 matching bases. The V end was cut by 5 bases, the J end by 9 bases, with 11 bases between. The CDR3 length is 11 residues. CDR1 is LGHDT, CDR2 YNNKEL, per germline (reference sequence).

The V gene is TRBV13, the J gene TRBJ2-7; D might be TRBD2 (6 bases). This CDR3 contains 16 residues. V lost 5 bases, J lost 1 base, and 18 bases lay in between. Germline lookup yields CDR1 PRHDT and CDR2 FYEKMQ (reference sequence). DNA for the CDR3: TGTGCCAGCAGCGTACAGCAGAGGGGAGGTTCCTACGAGCAGTACTTC. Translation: CASSVQQRGGSYEQYF.